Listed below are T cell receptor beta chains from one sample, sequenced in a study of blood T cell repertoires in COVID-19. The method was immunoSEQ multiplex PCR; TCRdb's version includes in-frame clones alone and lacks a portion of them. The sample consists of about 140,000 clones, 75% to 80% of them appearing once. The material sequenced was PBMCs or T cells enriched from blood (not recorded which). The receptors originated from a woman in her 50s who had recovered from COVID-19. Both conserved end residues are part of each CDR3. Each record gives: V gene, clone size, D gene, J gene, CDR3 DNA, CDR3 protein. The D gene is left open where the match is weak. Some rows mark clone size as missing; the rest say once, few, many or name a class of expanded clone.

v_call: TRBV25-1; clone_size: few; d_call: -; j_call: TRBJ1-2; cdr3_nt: TGTGCCAGCAGTGAAGGACAGTTAGTTTATGGCTACACCTTC; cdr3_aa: CASSEGQLVYGYTF
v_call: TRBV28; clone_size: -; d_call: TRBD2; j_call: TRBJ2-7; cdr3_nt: TGTGCCAGCAGACCTACTAGCGGATCCTCCTACGAGCAGTACTTC; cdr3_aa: CASRPTSGSSYEQYF
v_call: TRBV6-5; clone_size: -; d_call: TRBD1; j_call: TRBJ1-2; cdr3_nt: TGTCTCCGACAGGGGCCCCACTACTATGGCTACACCTTC; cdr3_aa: CLRQGPHYYGYTF
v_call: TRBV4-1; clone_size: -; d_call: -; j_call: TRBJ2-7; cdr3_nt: TGCGCCAGCAGCCGGGGAGCGGGCTACTCCTACGAGCAGTACTTC; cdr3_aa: CASSRGAGYSYEQYF
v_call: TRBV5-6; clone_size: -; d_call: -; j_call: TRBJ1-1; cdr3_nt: TGTGCCAGCAGCTTGGTCGACAGGCCGAACACTGAAGCTTTCTTT; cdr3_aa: CASSLVDRPNTEAFF
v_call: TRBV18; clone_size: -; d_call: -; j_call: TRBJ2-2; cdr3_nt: TGTGCCAGCTCACCACCGCCAGGCATCGAGAACACCGGGGAGCTGTTTTTT; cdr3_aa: CASSPPPGIENTGELFF
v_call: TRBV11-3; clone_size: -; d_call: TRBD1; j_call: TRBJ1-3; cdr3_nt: TGTGCCAGCAGCCTCGGGACAGCTGGAAACACCATATATTTT; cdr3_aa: CASSLGTAGNTIYF
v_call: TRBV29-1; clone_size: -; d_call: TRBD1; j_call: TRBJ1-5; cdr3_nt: TGCAGCGTGACAGGGGGCTTCAATCAGCCCCAGCATTTT; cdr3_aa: CSVTGGFNQPQHF
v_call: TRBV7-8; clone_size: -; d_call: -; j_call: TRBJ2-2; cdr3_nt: TGTGCCAGCAGCTTAGCCCAGGGGCGCGACACCGGGGAGCTGTTTTTT; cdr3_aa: CASSLAQGRDTGELFF
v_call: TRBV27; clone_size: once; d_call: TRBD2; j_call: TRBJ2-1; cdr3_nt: TGTGCCAGCAGTTATCTAGCGGCCTCCTACAATGAGCAGTTCTTC; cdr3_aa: CASSYLAASYNEQFF
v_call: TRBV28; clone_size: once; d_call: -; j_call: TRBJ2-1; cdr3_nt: TGTGCCAGCATCCCGCGGGGAGGAGCATTCGATGAGCAGTTCTTC; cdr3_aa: CASIPRGGAFDEQFF
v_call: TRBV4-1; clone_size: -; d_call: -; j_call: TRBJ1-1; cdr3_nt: TGCGCCAGCAGCCATCCGGGTGGGAGAGCTTTCTTT; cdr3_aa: CASSHPGGRAFF
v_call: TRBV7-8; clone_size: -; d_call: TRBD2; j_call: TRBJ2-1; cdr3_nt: TGTGCCAGCAGGTCGATTAGGCGGGAGGGCACCTACAATGAGCAGTTCTTC; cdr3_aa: CASRSIRREGTYNEQFF
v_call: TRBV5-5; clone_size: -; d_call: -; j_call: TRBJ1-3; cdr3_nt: TGTGCCAGCAGCTTGGAACAGTTTGGAAACACCATATATTTT; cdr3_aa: CASSLEQFGNTIYF
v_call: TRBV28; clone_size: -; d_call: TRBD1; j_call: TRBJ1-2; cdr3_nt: TGTGCCAGCAGTTTACAGGGGGGACGCGGCTACACCTTC; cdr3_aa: CASSLQGGRGYTF
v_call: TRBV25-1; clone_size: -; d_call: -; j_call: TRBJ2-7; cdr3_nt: TGTGCCAGCAGTTCAGGGTTCTACGAGCAGTACTTC; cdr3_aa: CASSSGFYEQYF
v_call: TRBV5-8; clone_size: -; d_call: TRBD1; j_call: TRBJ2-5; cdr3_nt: TGTGCCAGCAGCCGATTACAGGGGTCTGGGACCCAGTACTTC; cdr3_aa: CASSRLQGSGTQYF